Below are 21 T cell receptor beta chains sequenced from a single sample in a study of blood T cell repertoires in COVID-19. Profiled with immunoSEQ multiplex PCR; TCRdb holds only in-frame clones, not every one. The data show approximately 190,000 clones, around 89% seen once. The sequencing input was peripheral blood. These receptor sequences come from a man aged 35 to 55 with active or convalescent COVID-19.

This clone has just one count. This chain links TRBV13 with TRBJ2-4; TRBD1 is a possible D gene (6 bases). The V and J ends lost 7 bases and 8 bases respectively, with 21 bases between them. This CDR3 spans 15 amino acids. The germline CDR1 and CDR2 sequences are PRHDT and FYEKMQ (reference sequence). This CDR3 reads CASTQPGAGAHIQYF. DNA for the CDR3: TGTGCCAGCACCCAACCTGGGGCAGGGGCACACATTCAGTACTTC.

This chain uses TRBV15 with TRBJ2-3; D unclear. Germline CDR1 reads LNHNV; CDR2 reads YYDKDF (reference sequence). Deletions cut 3 bases from V and 5 bases from J, with 6 bases between. The CDR3 runs 12 residues. CDR3 nucleotides: TGTGCCACCAGCAGGGTCGGAGATACGCAGTATTTT. This codes for CATSRVGDTQYF.

The rearrangement joins TRBV5-6 to TRBJ2-3, with D unclear. The CDR3 has 15 amino acids. Trimming took 7 bases from V and 3 from J, leaving 18 bases between them. CDR1 is SGHDT and CDR2 is YYEEEE in the germline V gene. CDR3 loop: CASSLMKSVTDTQYF. DNA for the CDR3: TGTGCCAGCTCATTGATGAAGTCGGTTACAGATACGCAGTATTTT. Drawing the rest from reference TRBV5-6 and TRBJ2-3, the complete variable domain is DAGVTQSPTHLIKTRGQQVTLRCSPKSGHDTVSWYQQALGQGPQFIFQYYEEEERQRGNFPDRFSGHQFPNYSSELNVNALLLGDSALYLCASSLMKSVTDTQYFGPGTRLTVL.

The rearrangement links TRBV19 to TRBJ1-2, with D hard to call. In germline, CDR1 is LNHDA, CDR2 SQIVND (reference sequence). Trimming removed 3 bases from V and 7 bases from J, with 15 bases in between. The CDR3 consists of 14 residues. CDR3 protein: CASSISRESGGYTF. The DNA of the CDR3 is TGTGCCAGTAGTATTAGTCGGGAATCAGGTGGCTACACCTTC.

This sequence joins TRBV4-1 and TRBJ2-5; TRBD2 is a possible D gene (5 bases). CDR3 length equals 14 residues. Per germline, CDR1 MGHRA and CDR2 YSYEKL. The ends were cut back, 1 base at V and 1 base at J, with 7 bases in the middle. Here the CDR3 reads CASSQVTSQETQYF. CDR3 in DNA: TGCGCCAGCAGCCAAGTTACTAGCCAAGAGACCCAGTACTTC.

Only a few counts were recorded for this clone. The rearrangement uses TRBV7-2 and TRBJ2-1, with 8 bases lining up with TRBD2. The V and J ends lost 5 bases and 8 bases, in that order; junction bases with no gene match: 11. This CDR3 region has 15 residues. Germline V CDR1 and CDR2: SGHTA, FQGNSA. The CDR3 DNA follows: TGTGCCAGCAGCCCGGAACCGGGGGGGCTGGATGAGCAGTTCTTC. Translating gives CASSPEPGGLDEQFF.

This clone appeared once. This chain uses TRBV7-2 with TRBJ2-5; 9 bases agree with TRBD2. CDR1 and CDR2 from the germline V gene are SGHTA and FQGNSA. V lost 5 bases, J lost 5 bases, and 12 bases stayed unmatched. The CDR3 consists of 16 residues. The CDR3 reads CASSPVGSGRRETQYF. CDR3 DNA sequence: TGTGCCAGCAGCCCTGTCGGTAGCGGGAGACGGGAGACCCAGTACTTC.

The J gene is TRBJ1-1, the V gene TRBV28; the D gene is possibly TRBD1 (5 bases). The CDR3 loop spans 13 amino acids. Germline CDR1 reads MDHEN; CDR2 reads SYDVKM. V was clipped by 1 base and J by 4 bases, with 7 bases between them. CDR3 DNA: TGTGCCAGCAGTTTATTAGGGGTCACTGAAGCTTTCTTT. Protein sequence: CASSLLGVTEAFF.

The chain carries TRBV27 and TRBJ2-2; D may be TRBD2 (6 bases). The germline V and J ends were trimmed by 5 bases and 7 bases, with 17 bases remaining between them. From germline, CDR1 is MNHEY and CDR2 SMNVEV (reference sequence). The CDR3 length is 15 residues. The CDR3 region has the DNA TGTGCCAGCAGTCAAAAAACGGGAGCGAACGGGGAGCTGTTTTTT. This translates into CASSQKTGANGELFF.

The genes are TRBV19 and TRBJ1-1, with D unclear. The CDR3 is 17 residues long. Germline loops: CDR1 LNHDA, CDR2 SQIVND (reference sequence). V was shortened by 5 bases and J by 0 bases, with 19 bases between the two germline ends. The CDR3, as DNA: TGTGCCAGTAGTCTCCTACCTCAATCGGCGGTGAACACTGAAGCTTTCTTT. It is translated as CASSLLPQSAVNTEAFF.

The gene calls are TRBV29-1 and TRBJ2-6; 8 bases map to TRBD1. The junction had 3 bases not matched to a gene; V was cut back by 4 bases and J by 1 base. Germline V gives CDR1 SQVTM, CDR2 ANQGSEA. The CDR3 consists of 15 residues. CDR3 in amino acids: CSVGTGLSGANVLTF. In DNA, the CDR3 is TGCAGCGTTGGGACAGGGTTATCTGGGGCCAACGTCCTGACTTTC.

This chain joins TRBV7-8 and TRBJ2-7, with TRBD2 matching 8 bases. V lost 5 bases, J lost 7 bases, and 7 bases stayed unmatched. The germline gives CDR1 SGHVS, CDR2 FQNEAQ. The CDR3 extends over 13 amino acids. CDR3 sequence: CASSPRVAGEQYF. As DNA, the CDR3 is TGTGCCAGCAGCCCCCGAGTAGCGGGAGAGCAGTACTTC.

This clone came up once. The rearrangement joins TRBV29-1 to TRBJ1-1; D might be TRBD1 (6 bases). This CDR3 has 11 amino acids. CDR1 and CDR2 from the germline V gene are SQVTM and ANQGSEA. V was pared by 7 bases and J by 5 bases, with 11 bases between. The CDR3 here is CSAHRDTEAFF. The CDR3, as DNA: TGCAGCGCTCACAGGGATACTGAAGCTTTCTTT. The complete variable domain, with remaining parts taken from reference TRBV29-1 and TRBJ1-1, reads SAVISQKPSRDICQRGTSLTIQCQVDSQVTMMFWYRQQPGQSLTLIATANQGSEATYESGFVIDKFPISRPNLTFSTLTVSNMSPEDSSIYLCSAHRDTEAFFGQGTRLTVV.

The chain employs TRBV30 and TRBJ1-1, with 7 bases lining up with TRBD1. Germline V lookup: CDR1 GTSNPN, CDR2 SVGIG (reference sequence). The CDR3 extends over 14 amino acids. V was clipped by 1 base and J by 0 bases; unmatched bases: 2. The CDR3 bases are TGTGCCTGGAGTGGGGACAGCATGAACACTGAAGCTTTCTTT. Protein product: CAWSGDSMNTEAFF.

The chain is built from TRBV27 and TRBJ1-5; D remains ambiguous. This CDR3 has 14 amino acids. V was pared by 3 bases and J by 4 bases, with 10 bases between. Germline lookup yields CDR1 MNHEY and CDR2 SMNVEV (reference sequence). CDR3 loop: CASSFTTGNQPQHF. The CDR3 region has the DNA TGTGCCAGCAGTTTTACGACGGGGAATCAGCCCCAGCATTTT.

This sequence joins TRBV5-4 and TRBJ2-5, with D possibly being TRBD2 (6 bases). The CDR3 totals 16 residues. From germline, CDR1 is SGHNT and CDR2 YYREEE (reference sequence). V was shortened by 1 base and J by 1 base, with 14 bases between the two germline ends. The CDR3 loop reads CASSLPPGSGQETQYF. CDR3 coding DNA: TGTGCCAGCAGCTTGCCCCCAGGTAGCGGCCAAGAGACCCAGTACTTC.

The V gene is TRBV7-3, the J gene TRBJ2-3, with TRBD1 identical over 7 bases. This CDR3 has 15 amino acids. The V and J ends lost 5 bases and 0 bases, in that order; junction bases with no gene match: 5. CDR1 and CDR2 (germline): SGHTA, FQGTGA. For the CDR3, the DNA is TGTGCCAGCAGCCTCACAGGGGTTAGCACAGATACGCAGTATTTT. Residues: CASSLTGVSTDTQYF.

CDR3 loop: CASNQVQARPFF. CDR3 DNA sequence: TGTGCCAGCAACCAAGTTCAGGCTCGACCTTTCTTT. The chain couples TRBV2 to TRBJ1-1; D gene unclear. Germline CDR1 is SNHLY and CDR2 is FYNNEI. The V end was cut by 7 bases, the J end by 12 bases, with 18 bases between. This CDR3 is built from 12 residues.

The rearrangement links TRBV4-1 to TRBJ1-3, with 7 bases fitting TRBD1. The CDR3 has 15 residues. With 6 bases clipped from V and 0 bases from J, the junction kept 5 bases outside the gene matches. CDR1 MGHRA and CDR2 YSYEKL come from the germline V gene. The CDR3 region has the DNA TGCGCCAGCAGTCTAGGACAGGCCTCTGGAAACACCATATATTTT. Its translation: CASSLGQASGNTIYF.

The chain combines TRBV7-3 with TRBJ2-2, with D hard to call. Germline V gene lookup returns CDR1 SGHTA and CDR2 FQGTGA. The CDR3 is 14 residues long. With 1 base removed from V and 5 bases from J, the gap between germline ends came to 8 bases. DNA of the CDR3: TGTGCCAGCAGCTTAATACAGTATACCGGGGAGCTGTTTTTT. Protein: CASSLIQYTGELFF. Full variable domain (outside the CDR3, taken from reference TRBV7-3 and TRBJ2-2): GAGVSQTPSNKVTEKGKYVELRCDPISGHTALYWYRQSLGQGPEFLIYFQGTGAADDSGLPNDRFFAVRPEGSVSTLKIQRTERGDSAVYLCASSLIQYTGELFFGEGSRLTVL.

The rearrangement joins TRBV7-2 to TRBJ2-7, with 11 bases aligning to TRBD2. Germline V gene lookup returns CDR1 SGHTA and CDR2 FQGNSA. The CDR3 consists of 16 residues. V shed 4 bases, J shed 2 bases, and the junction held 7 bases outside the gene matches. CDR3 sequence (DNA): TGTGCCAGCAGCTCGCCTAGCGGGAGGATGGCCTACGAGCAGTACTTC. Residues: CASSSPSGRMAYEQYF. The full variable domain, completed using reference TRBV7-2 and TRBJ2-7, is GAGVSQSPSNKVTEKGKDVELRCDPISGHTALYWYRQSLGQGLEFLIYFQGNSAPDKSGLPSDRFSAERTGGSVSTLTIQRTQQEDSAVYLCASSSPSGRMAYEQYFGPGTRLTVT.